Listed below are T cell receptor beta chains from one sample, sequenced in a study of Tregs in tolerant kidney transplant recipients. The method was immunoSEQ multiplex PCR; TCRdb's version includes in-frame clones alone and lacks a portion of them. The sample consists of about 110,000 clones, about 90% of them appearing once. Sequencing used CD4+ T cells from blood, obtained before the transplant. The receptors stem from a human donor who received a combined kidney and bone marrow transplant. Both conserved end residues are part of each CDR3. Fields, in order: V gene, clone size, J gene, D gene, CDR3 DNA, CDR3 protein. The D gene is left open where the match is weak. Clone size, where shown, is once, few, many, or a class for clones that have expanded.

TRBV5-6	.	TRBJ1-3	.	TGTGCCAGCAGGGACAAGGGTGGCTCTGGAAACACCATATATTTT	CASRDKGGSGNTIYF
TRBV6-1	.	TRBJ2-7	.	TGTGCCAGCCGGAGGGCAGCCCACTACGAGCAGTACTTC	CASRRAAHYEQYF
TRBV29-1	.	TRBJ2-1	TRBD2	TGCAGCGCCGGGGGGGCGGGGTCAGCCTACAATGAGCAGTTCTTC	CSAGGAGSAYNEQFF
TRBV19	.	TRBJ1-1	TRBD1	TGTGCCAGTAGCTCAGGGGGTTTAGAGAACACTGAAGCTTTCTTT	CASSSGGLENTEAFF
TRBV5-1	.	TRBJ1-1	TRBD1	TGCGCCAGCAGCCCGGGACAGAGTATGAACACTGAAGCTTTCTTT	CASSPGQSMNTEAFF
TRBV4-3	.	TRBJ2-3	.	TGCGCCAGCAGCCAAGAGACCAGGCCAGACACAGATACGCAGTATTTT	CASSQETRPDTDTQYF
TRBV10-3	.	TRBJ2-5	.	TGTGCCATCAGTGACAACAGGAACTACCAAGAGACCCAGTACTTC	CAISDNRNYQETQYF
TRBV19	.	TRBJ2-2	.	TGTGCCAGTAGTATAGGGGGACCGGGACTTACGAACACCGGGGAGCTGTTTTTT	CASSIGGPGLTNTGELFF
TRBV7-2	.	TRBJ1-6	.	TGTGCCAGCAGCTTAGGGGAGAATTCACCCCTCCACTTT	CASSLGENSPLHF
TRBV7-8	.	TRBJ1-2	TRBD1	TGTGCCAGCAGACAAACAGGGGCGGGGGGCTACACCTTC	CASRQTGAGGYTF
TRBV2	few	TRBJ1-2	.	TGTGCCAGCAGTGTTGACGGCCCGGGCTATGGCTACACCTTC	CASSVDGPGYGYTF
TRBV19	.	TRBJ2-3	TRBD2	TGTGCCAGTAGGAGACTAGCGGGGCCTGATACGCAGTATTTT	CASRRLAGPDTQYF
TRBV28	.	TRBJ2-7	.	TGTGCCAGCAGTTCACCTAGCGACGAGCAGTACTTC	CASSSPSDEQYF
TRBV7-2	few	TRBJ2-1	TRBD2	TGTGCCAGCAGCTTAGCGTCGACTAGCGAATGGAATGAGCAGTTCTTC	CASSLASTSEWNEQFF
TRBV2	.	TRBJ1-1	.	TGTGCCAGCAGTGAAGGACGGGTACGGACTGAAGCTTTCTTT	CASSEGRVRTEAFF
TRBV5-1	few	TRBJ2-6	.	TGCGCCAGCAGCTGGGGGCGACAGGCTAGCTCATTCTCGGCCAACGTCCTGACTTTC	CASSWGRQASSFSANVLTF
TRBV2	.	TRBJ2-1	TRBD1	TGTGCCAGCAGTGATGGACAGGCCAATGAGCAGTTCTTC	CASSDGQANEQFF
TRBV18	.	TRBJ2-3	.	TGTGCCAGCTCACCCCTGCGGGGCACAGATACGCAGTATTTT	CASSPLRGTDTQYF
TRBV5-1	.	TRBJ2-5	TRBD2	TGCGCCAGCAGCTTGAACTCGGTAGCGGGAGCTGAGACCCAGTACTTC	CASSLNSVAGAETQYF
TRBV19	.	TRBJ1-1	.	TGTGCCAGTATGAAACCCGGGACACCTGAAGCTTTCTTT	CASMKPGTPEAFF
TRBV11-2	.	TRBJ2-5	TRBD1	TGTGCCAGCAGCTTAGGACAGGGAGAGACCCAGTACTTC	CASSLGQGETQYF
TRBV18	.	TRBJ2-1	TRBD2	TGTGCCAGCTCACCAGAACTAGCGGGGGGCCAGGATGAGCAGTTCTTC	CASSPELAGGQDEQFF
TRBV5-1	.	TRBJ2-5	TRBD2	TGCGCCAGCGGCTCCGGGACTACGAAGGGGACCCAGTACTTC	CASGSGTTKGTQYF
TRBV6-4	.	TRBJ1-2	.	TGTGCCAGCAGGAAGACGGACACGGACTATGGCTACACCTTC	CASRKTDTDYGYTF
TRBV28	.	TRBJ1-2	.	TGTGCCAGCAGTTTAAGGAGGGGACTCCTTAACTATGGCTACACCTTC	CASSLRRGLLNYGYTF
TRBV11-2	.	TRBJ2-7	TRBD1	TGTGCCAGCAGCCAAGACAGGGGAGTCGAGCAGTACTTC	CASSQDRGVEQYF
TRBV2	few	TRBJ1-6	TRBD1	TGTGCCAGCAGTGTAGGGACAGGAACTGGGTCACCCCTCCACTTT	CASSVGTGTGSPLHF
TRBV30	.	TRBJ2-1	TRBD2	TGTGCCTGGACCATCACCCGGACTAGCGGGGCCTACAATGAGCAGTTCTTC	CAWTITRTSGAYNEQFF
TRBV6-5	.	TRBJ2-1	.	TGTGCCAGCAGTTATAGCCCAAACAATGAGCAGTTCTTC	CASSYSPNNEQFF
TRBV12-5	.	TRBJ2-5	.	TGTGCTAGTGGTTCTCGGGAGCAGCTCACCCAAGAGACCCAGTACTTC	CASGSREQLTQETQYF
TRBV11-3	.	TRBJ2-7	.	TGTGCCAGCAGCTTAGGGTCGGACATTACCTACGAGCAGTACTTC	CASSLGSDITYEQYF
TRBV4-1	.	TRBJ2-3	.	TGCGCCAGCAGCCAAGATGGCAGGGCCACCGATACGCAGTATTTT	CASSQDGRATDTQYF
TRBV19	.	TRBJ2-1	TRBD1	TGTGCCAGTAGTAAATGGACAGGGCTACCAAACAATGAGCAGTTCTTC	CASSKWTGLPNNEQFF
TRBV7-8	.	TRBJ2-1	TRBD2	TGTGCCAGCAGGAAGAACCCCCTGGCTAGCGGGAGTAGAAGGGATGAGCAGTTCTTC	CASRKNPLASGSRRDEQFF
TRBV5-6	.	TRBJ1-2	.	TGTGCCAGCAGCTTGGCTGGCGACAGGCCCCTCACCTTC	CASSLAGDRPLTF
TRBV30	.	TRBJ2-3	TRBD2	TGTGCCTGGAGTTTACTAGCGGGTAGGACAGATACGCAGTATTTT	CAWSLLAGRTDTQYF
TRBV2	.	TRBJ1-5	TRBD1	TGTGCCAGTAACACAGGGGCTAGCAATCAGCCCCAGCATTTT	CASNTGASNQPQHF